This entry is about one T cell receptor beta chain. Its specificity is unknown. Stable hyperthyroidism meant no progression to ophthalmopathy within 18 months of follow-up. Each hyperthyroidism patient was newly diagnosed, with under 2 months' duration, and aged 18 to 65. Establishment of the diagnosis relied upon clinical symptoms, serum thyroxine, TRAb, thyroid ultrasound and orbital computed tomography. These data belong to a study of Graves' ophthalmopathy and Graves' hyperthyroidism. Whole-study findings and limits: Blood contained most expanded thyroid clonotypes exceeding 0.001 frequency.

RNA transcripts served as template for amplifying TCR beta CDR3 sequences. HTBI primers were employed in first-round RT-PCR, then a second-round multiplex PCR followed. TCRdb reanalysed the multiplex PCR reads using MiXCR and keeps one entry per CDR3 protein. This sample has about 620,000 distinct CDR3 sequences, with 20% to 25% found just once. The specimen sequenced was peripheral blood. The clonotype comes from a woman aged 18 to 35 with stable Graves' hyperthyroidism. Some clones in this sample may be carry-over from other donors' samples.

The CDR3 region has the DNA TGCAGTGCTAGAGATTTCACAGGACAAAACATTCAGTACTTC. Amino acid sequence: CSARDFTGQNIQYF. The chain combines TRBV20-1 with TRBJ2-4; tentative D call: TRBD1 (5 bases). The CDR3 covers 14 residues. V gave up 0 bases and J gave up 5 bases, with 11 bases separating them. Germline V gene sequence: CDR1 DFQATT, CDR2 SNEGSKA (reference sequence).